What follows are 30 T cell receptor beta chains derived from one specimen sequenced in a study of shared T cell receptors in the human thymus. Assay used: immunoSEQ multiplex PCR; TCRdb lists only in-frame clones, some missing. The table has approximately 68,000 clones, roughly 95% seen once. The sequencing sample was made of thymocytes. These receptors came from a human donor.

V is TRBV12-5 and J is TRBJ2-5, with no clear D. CDR1 is LGHNT and CDR2 is FRNRAP in the germline V gene. The ends were cut back, 4 bases at V and 5 bases at J, with 8 bases in the middle. The CDR3 contains 12 residues. The CDR3 DNA sequence: TGTGCTAGTGGTTCCGTACCGGAGACCCAGTACTTC. Amino acid sequence: CASGSVPETQYF.

The genes are TRBV6-1 and TRBJ2-2; D call uncertain. This CDR3 is built from 14 residues. CDR1 and CDR2 (germline): MNHNS, SASEGT. V gave up 1 base and J gave up 3 bases, with 6 bases separating them. The CDR3 loop is CASSEVRYTGELFF. As DNA, the CDR3 is TGTGCCAGCAGTGAAGTCAGGTACACCGGGGAGCTGTTTTTT.

The V call is TRBV18, the J call TRBJ2-7; TRBD1 or TRBD2 may be the D gene (5 bases each). Trimming removed 3 bases at V and 3 bases at J, with 12 bases between. This CDR3 region has 14 residues. Germline V lookup: CDR1 KGHSH, CDR2 LQKENI. The DNA for the CDR3 is TGTGCCAGCTCACCGAGGGGATGGAGCTACGAGCAGTACTTC. The encoded protein is CASSPRGWSYEQYF. Drawing the rest from reference TRBV18 and TRBJ2-7, the complete variable domain is NAGVMQNPRHLVRRRGQEARLRCSPMKGHSHVYWYRQLPEEGLKFMVYLQKENIIDESGMPKERFSAEFPKEGPSILRIQQVVRGDSAAYFCASSPRGWSYEQYFGPGTRLTVT.

This clone was detected only once. The rearrangement uses TRBV2 and TRBJ1-2; 7 bases align to TRBD1. V lost 8 bases, J lost 0 bases, and 3 bases stayed unmatched. Germline lookup yields CDR1 SNHLY and CDR2 FYNNEI. This CDR3 has 13 residues. Here the CDR3 reads CASPRGSNYGYTF. The DNA of the CDR3 is TGTGCCAGCCCCAGGGGGTCTAACTATGGCTACACCTTC.

This clone was observed a single time. The chain uses TRBV7-3 and TRBJ2-7, with D unresolved. Germline V gene sequence: CDR1 SGHTA, CDR2 FQGTGA. The V end lost 6 bases, the J end lost 2 bases, and 11 bases lay between the germline ends. The CDR3 loop spans 13 amino acids. CDR3 loop: CASSLGRTYEQYF. The DNA for the CDR3 is TGTGCCAGCAGTTTGGGCCGAACCTACGAGCAGTACTTC.

The V and J genes are TRBV27 and TRBJ2-3, with unresolved D. In germline, CDR1 is MNHEY, CDR2 SMNVEV (reference sequence). Trimming took off 9 bases at V and 0 bases at J, with 13 bases between the two ends. The CDR3 extends over 14 amino acids. The CDR3 protein is CASTGPGSTDTQYF. The CDR3 coding sequence is TGTGCCAGTACGGGCCCTGGAAGCACAGATACGCAGTATTTT.

The V call is TRBV5-6, the J call TRBJ1-6; D is undetermined. This CDR3 spans 15 amino acids. Germline CDR1 and CDR2: SGHDT and YYEEEE. Between the trimmed V and J ends, which lost 4 bases and 9 bases, there was a span of 17 bases. The CDR3 here is CASSPDGPGISPLHF. DNA of the CDR3: TGTGCCAGCAGCCCAGACGGGCCTGGGATTTCACCCCTCCACTTT.

This clone has just one count. The gene calls are TRBV5-1 and TRBJ2-7; tentative D call: TRBD2 (6 bases). V dropped 1 base and J dropped 3 bases, with 8 bases sitting between them. The CDR3 consists of 13 residues. Germline V gene data show CDR1 as SGHRS and CDR2 as YFSETQ. The DNA for the CDR3 is TGCGCCAGCAGCTTGTGGGGGGACTACGAGCAGTACTTC. Its protein product is CASSLWGDYEQYF.

Concerning this clone itself: Germline and junction disagree at one end, which may indicate a read error. This sample includes further DNA sequences coding for the same CDR3. The chain carries TRBV14 and TRBJ1-2, with 8 bases fitting TRBD1. The length of the CDR3 is 16 residues. From germline, CDR1 is SGHDN and CDR2 FVKESK. This CDR3 reads CASSQDRIAGGFGYTF. CDR3 DNA sequence: TGTGCCAGCAGTCAAGATCGTATTGCAGGGGGCTTTGGCTACACCTTC.

The count of this clone is one. The V and J genes are TRBV7-9 and TRBJ2-1, with 10 bases lining up with TRBD1. Germline V gene sequence: CDR1 SEHNR, CDR2 FQNEAQ (reference sequence). This CDR3 has 15 residues. J was trimmed by 3 bases and V by 5 bases; bases with no gene match: 4. CDR3 in amino acids: CASSLRTGGYNEQFF. As DNA, the CDR3 is TGTGCCAGCAGCCTTCGGACAGGGGGCTACAATGAGCAGTTCTTC.

In this sample, this clone turned up once. This chain connects TRBV4-2 to TRBJ2-7; TRBD2 agrees at 8 bases. Trimming removed 0 bases from V and 0 bases from J; junction bases left unmatched: 7. CDR3 length equals 17 residues. Germline V CDR1 and CDR2: LGHNA, YNFKEQ. The CDR3 sequence is CASSQEGASGSSYEQYF. The CDR3 bases are TGTGCCAGCAGCCAAGAAGGGGCCAGCGGGAGCTCCTACGAGCAGTACTTC.

The chain has TRBV5-1 and TRBJ2-7; D is perhaps TRBD1 (5 bases). The germline V gene has CDR1 SGHRS and CDR2 YFSETQ. The CDR3 has 15 residues. V lost 1 base and J lost 3, with 14 bases in between. The CDR3 sequence is CASSLLPDTLYEQYF. The CDR3 bases are TGCGCCAGCAGCTTGCTTCCGGACACCCTCTACGAGCAGTACTTC.

The chain links TRBV5-6 to TRBJ2-7, with TRBD1 as a possible D gene (6 bases). Germline assignment: CDR1 SGHDT and CDR2 YYEEEE. V was shortened by 1 base and J by 6 bases, with 17 bases between the two germline ends. The CDR3 is 15 amino acids. The CDR3: CASSLSGLSRGEQYF. DNA of the CDR3: TGTGCCAGCAGCTTGTCTGGGCTCTCCAGGGGCGAGCAGTACTTC.

The chain couples TRBV12-5 to TRBJ1-5, with D possibly matching TRBD1 (6 bases). The CDR3 extends over 16 amino acids. Germline V CDR1 and CDR2: LGHNT, FRNRAP. The V gene lost 5 bases and the J gene lost 3 bases, with 17 bases spanning the gap. The chain's CDR3 is CASGIRGGRINQPQHF. CDR3 DNA: TGTGCTAGTGGTATTAGGGGGGGCCGGATCAATCAGCCCCAGCATTTT.

The chain employs TRBV7-3 and TRBJ1-5, with unresolved D. CDR3 length: 20 amino acids. V dropped 1 base and J dropped 1 base, with 23 bases sitting between them. Looked up from germline, CDR1 is SGHTA and CDR2 is FQGTGA. The CDR3 DNA sequence: TGTGCCAGCAGCTTAATAAACGACGGGCCTCCCCCGAAGAGCAATCAGCCCCAGCATTTT. It is translated as CASSLINDGPPPKSNQPQHF.

CDR3 amino acids: CASKSHVLFNEQFF. DNA of the CDR3: TGTGCCAGCAAGTCTCACGTGTTATTCAATGAGCAGTTCTTC. This chain joins TRBV11-2 and TRBJ2-1; D is unclear. The germline CDR1 and CDR2 sequences are SGHAT and FQNNGV. The V gene lost 7 bases and the J gene lost 6 bases, with 16 bases spanning the gap. The CDR3 sequence is 14 residues long.

The J gene is TRBJ1-6, the V gene TRBV5-1, with 7 bases that match TRBD1. After removal of 0 bases from V and 8 bases from J, the junction contained 8 bases not matched to a gene. This CDR3 is built from 16 residues. Germline lookup yields CDR1 SGHRS and CDR2 YFSETQ. The DNA for the CDR3 is TGCGCCAGCAGCTTGGGGTTACAGGGGAGGGATTCACCCCTCCACTTT. Translated, it gives CASSLGLQGRDSPLHF.

V gene TRBV2 combines with J gene TRBJ1-6; D is unclear. The CDR3 has 20 residues. Germline V gives CDR1 SNHLY, CDR2 FYNNEI. V was pared by 2 bases and J by 1 base, with 21 bases between. This chain's CDR3 is CASSEFSSRGGVSYNSPLHF. The CDR3 DNA sequence: TGTGCCAGCAGTGAATTTTCCTCCCGGGGTGGGGTATCCTATAATTCACCCCTCCACTTT. Complete variable domain (other parts from reference TRBV2 and TRBJ1-6): EPEVTQTPSHQVTQMGQEVILRCVPISNHLYFYWYRQILGQKVEFLVSFYNNEISEKSEIFDDQFSVERPDGSNFTLKIRSTKLEDSAMYFCASSEFSSRGGVSYNSPLHFGNGTRLTVT.

This clone was seen once. This rearrangement joins TRBV7-5 to TRBJ2-7; the table's TRBD1 call for D was not verified on the DNA. TRBV7-5 is a known pseudogene. This CDR3 has 14 amino acids. DNA of the CDR3: TGTGTCAGAAGCTTAGACAGGAGCTCCTACGAGCAGTACTTC. It yields the protein CVRSLDRSSYEQYF.

The chain joins TRBV2 to TRBJ1-2; D is unresolved. The germline V gene has CDR1 SNHLY and CDR2 FYNNEI. Trimming removed 4 bases from V and 7 bases from J, with 25 bases in between. The CDR3 has 17 residues. The CDR3 bases are TGTGCCAGCAGTGGAATCCTGAACTGGGCCCAGGTGGGTGGCTACACCTTC. It translates to CASSGILNWAQVGGYTF.

V usage is TRBV5-4 and J usage is TRBJ2-1; 7 positions match TRBD1. The germline V gene encodes CDR1 SGHNT and CDR2 YYREEE (reference sequence). This CDR3 is 15 amino acids long. V lost 5 bases, J lost 5 bases, and 10 bases stayed unmatched. The CDR3 DNA follows: TGTGCCAGCAGACCCGGGACAGTCTACGACAATGAGCAGTTCTTC. This sequence encodes CASRPGTVYDNEQFF.

The chain uses TRBV4-3 and TRBJ2-1, with 7 bases matching TRBD2. The CDR3 contains 17 residues. Germline values: CDR1 LGHNA, CDR2 YSLEER. The junction had 6 bases not matched to a gene; V was cut back by 0 bases and J by 1 base. In nucleotides, the CDR3 is TGCGCCAGCAGCCAAGAAGTGGTCGGGGGGTCCTACAATGAGCAGTTCTTC. It encodes CASSQEVVGGSYNEQFF.

The chain combines TRBV27 with TRBJ2-1; TRBD1 might be the D (6 bases). Trimming took 7 bases from V and 9 from J, leaving 16 bases between them. The CDR3 runs to 13 residues. Germline V gene lookup returns CDR1 MNHEY and CDR2 SMNVEV (reference sequence). DNA for the CDR3: TGTGCCAGCAAATTCGGTTGGGGGCCTGAGCAGTTCTTC. Its translation: CASKFGWGPEQFF.

The rearrangement joins TRBV7-3 to TRBJ2-7, with 7 bases aligning to TRBD1. Germline CDR1 is SGHTA and CDR2 is FQGTGA. This CDR3 has 15 residues. Trimming removed 5 bases from V and 2 bases from J; junction bases left unmatched: 9. The chain's CDR3 is CASSPTGQPPYEQYF. The CDR3 nucleotides read TGTGCCAGCAGCCCCACGGGACAGCCTCCCTACGAGCAGTACTTC.

The chain couples TRBV4-3 to TRBJ1-5; the D gene is possibly TRBD1 (6 bases). The V end lost 1 base, the J end lost 6 bases, and 10 bases lay between the germline ends. This CDR3 has 14 residues. Germline V gene sequence: CDR1 LGHNA, CDR2 YSLEER. In DNA, the CDR3 is TGCGCCAGCAGCCAAGCGGGGGGCCTTCAGCCCCAGCATTTT. Translating it yields CASSQAGGLQPQHF.

The V and J genes are TRBV19 and TRBJ1-5; 8 bases map to TRBD1. The CDR3 contains 15 residues. V was pared by 3 bases and J by 6 bases, with 7 bases of the junction left unmatched. The germline gives CDR1 LNHDA, CDR2 SQIVND (reference sequence). The CDR3 nucleotides read TGTGCCAGTAGTATTGGACAGGGAGACGGTCAGCCCCAGCATTTT. As protein: CASSIGQGDGQPQHF. The full variable domain, its missing parts supplied by reference TRBV19 and TRBJ1-5, is DGGITQSPKYLFRKEGQNVTLSCEQNLNHDAMYWYRQDPGQGLRLIYYSQIVNDFQKGDIAEGYSVSREKKESFPLTVTSAQKNPTAFYLCASSIGQGDGQPQHFGDGTRLSIL.

The rearrangement uses TRBV6-5 and TRBJ1-2; 8 bases are shared with TRBD1. Trimming removed 8 bases from V and 3 bases from J; junction bases left unmatched: 11. Germline-derived CDR1 and CDR2 are MNHEY and SVGAGI. The CDR3 loop spans 15 amino acids. The CDR3 bases are TGTGCCAGCCTTGACCGACAGGGGAGCGACTATGGCTACACCTTC. This sequence encodes CASLDRQGSDYGYTF.

V gene TRBV2 combines with J gene TRBJ2-7, with 7 bases lining up with TRBD1. Germline V lookup: CDR1 SNHLY, CDR2 FYNNEI. The V segment lost 2 bases and the J segment 4 bases; nucleotides outside the gene matches: 8. The CDR3 has 15 residues. CDR3 DNA: TGTGCCAGCAGTGAAATACCGGGACAGCGGTACGAGCAGTACTTC. The encoded protein is CASSEIPGQRYEQYF.

The chain links TRBV29-1 to TRBJ2-7; 12 bases line up with TRBD1. V trimming: 6 bases; J trimming: 3 bases; junction bases outside the gene matches: 9. The CDR3 loop spans 15 amino acids. Per the germline V gene, CDR1 is SQVTM and CDR2 is ANQGSEA. CDR3 loop: CSVGTGDRGLYEQYF. CDR3 DNA sequence: TGCAGCGTCGGGACGGGGGACAGGGGGCTCTACGAGCAGTACTTC.

The chain joins TRBV2 to TRBJ1-2, with TRBD1 matching over 9 bases. The CDR3 is 14 amino acids. Germline V CDR1 and CDR2: SNHLY, FYNNEI. J lost 6 bases, V lost 5 bases, and 7 bases had no gene match. The CDR3 bases are TGTGCCAGCAGTCCTACAGGGGGCGACGATGGCTACACCTTC. This codes for CASSPTGGDDGYTF.